This passage covers 5 T cell receptor beta chains from one sample sequenced in a study of shared clonotypes between healthy human individuals. Only in-frame clones appear in the TCRdb table, and some are missing; sequencing was by immunoSEQ multiplex PCR. The table has about 2 million clones, about 95% seen once; the top ten hold more than 0.1%. The sequencing sample was made of naive CD4+ T cells sorted from blood. Indicated subset: CD45RA+ positively selected. The receptor set was obtained from a man aged 18 to 30 in good health.

This chain links TRBV5-4 with TRBJ1-2; D is perhaps TRBD1 (6 bases). Trimming took 4 bases from V and 2 from J, leaving 12 bases between them. Looked up from germline, CDR1 is SGHNT and CDR2 is YYREEE (reference sequence). The CDR3 length is 14 residues. The CDR3 sequence: CASSGPQGNYGYTF. The CDR3 DNA is TGTGCCAGCAGCGGCCCCCAGGGGAACTATGGCTACACCTTC. The variable domain in full, completed from reference TRBV5-4 and TRBJ1-2, reads ETGVTQSPTHLIKTRGQQVTLRCSSQSGHNTVSWYQQALGQGPQFIFQYYREEENGRGNFPPRFSGLQFPNYSSELNVNALELDDSALYLCASSGPQGNYGYTFGSGTRLTVV.

The rearrangement joins TRBV21-1 to TRBJ1-1; the listed D gene, TRBD1, was not tested against the DNA. TRBV21-1 counts as a pseudogene. The CDR3 is 14 residues long. The CDR3 coding sequence is TGTGCCAGCAGCAAAGTGGACAGGAACACTGAAGCTTTCTTT. The encoded protein is CASSKVDRNTEAFF.

J is TRBJ1-4 and V is TRBV6-1, with D perhaps matching TRBD1 (5 bases). The CDR3 runs 14 residues. V lost 7 bases to trimming and J lost 5 bases, with 14 bases between them. In germline, CDR1 is MNHNS, CDR2 SASEGT. The CDR3, as DNA: TGTGCCAGCACCCCAAGAGGGGCCAATGAAAAACTGTTTTTT. Translating it yields CASTPRGANEKLFF.

This chain connects TRBV10-2 to TRBJ1-1; D is possibly TRBD1 (5 bases). The CDR3 has 15 residues. The V gene lost 0 bases and the J gene lost 4 bases, with 12 bases spanning the gap. In germline, CDR1 is WSHSY, CDR2 SAAADI. The CDR3 loop is CASSESGGSGTEAFF. The CDR3 DNA sequence: TGCGCCAGCAGTGAGTCGGGGGGGTCGGGCACTGAAGCTTTCTTT.

In nucleotides, the CDR3 is TGTGCCAGCAGTTACTCCCCGGGACTAGCCTACGAGCAGTACTTC. It codes for CASSYSPGLAYEQYF. The V and J genes are TRBV6-5 and TRBJ2-5; 8 nucleotides align to TRBD2. The J call may be incorrect, as the DNA end agrees better with TRBJ2-7. Germline V gives CDR1 MNHEY, CDR2 SVGAGI. The length of the CDR3 is 15 residues.